This is a list of T cell receptor beta chains from one sample in a study of blood T cell repertoires in COVID-19. Using immunoSEQ multiplex PCR, the repertoire was profiled, and TCRdb retains in-frame clones only, with some absent. This table holds about 81,000 clones, around 90% found once. The sequenced sample was peripheral blood. These receptors came from a woman of 80 years or more with acute or convalescent COVID-19. The CDR3 runs from the conserved cysteine through the conserved F or W. A D gene is named only where the DNA matches it firmly. Size is omitted from some rows. Given values are once, few, many or a class for expanded clones.

TRBV19	.	TRBJ2-3	.	CASSIPRGFGTDTQYF	TGTGCCAGTAGTATCCCTAGGGGGTTTGGGACAGATACGCAGTATTTT
TRBV21-1	.	TRBJ2-2	.	CASSNGRVSPNTGELFF	TGTGCCAGCAGCAACGGGAGGGTTAGCCCGAACACCGGGGAGCTGTTTTTT
TRBV3-1/TRBV3-2	.	TRBJ1-2	.	CASSPLGGGGYTF	TGTGCCAGCAGCCCCCTAGGAGGCGGAGGCTACACCTTC
TRBV7-3	.	TRBJ1-1	.	CASSKSGNTEAFF	TGTGCCAGCAGCAAATCCGGGAACACTGAAGCTTTCTTT
TRBV7-8	.	TRBJ1-1	.	CASSLADLASNTEAFF	TGTGCCAGCAGCTTAGCGGACCTAGCTTCAAACACTGAAGCTTTCTTT
TRBV7-2	once	TRBJ2-1	TRBD1	CASSPGQGLYNEQFF	TGTGCCAGCAGCCCCGGACAGGGTCTCTACAATGAGCAGTTCTTC
TRBV28	once	TRBJ2-2	TRBD2	CASNWGTSVVGELFF	TGTGCCAGCAACTGGGGGACTAGCGTGGTCGGGGAGCTGTTTTTT
TRBV3-1/TRBV3-2	.	TRBJ1-5	.	CASSQGRQAYQPQHF	TGTGCCAGCAGCCAGGGACGACAGGCCTATCAGCCCCAGCATTTT
TRBV7-5	.	TRBJ2-1	.	CARSPDRGKPYNEQFF	TGTGCCAGAAGCCCGGACAGGGGGAAACCCTACAATGAGCAGTTCTTC
TRBV7-6	.	TRBJ2-2	TRBD1	CASSLGRRDRGQNGELFF	TGTGCCAGCAGCTTAGGGCGCCGGGACAGGGGGCAAAACGGGGAGCTGTTTTTT
TRBV19	.	TRBJ2-1	TRBD1	CASSIDSTGYGAQFF	TGTGCCAGTAGTATAGATTCGACAGGGTATGGTGCGCAGTTCTTC
TRBV2	.	TRBJ2-7	TRBD2	CASSDRLAGGLQYF	TGTGCCAGCAGTGACCGACTAGCGGGAGGTTTGCAGTACTTC
TRBV9	.	TRBJ2-2	TRBD2	CASSARRLASTGELFF	TGTGCCAGCAGCGCGAGGAGACTAGCGAGCACCGGGGAGCTGTTTTTT
TRBV2	.	TRBJ2-3	TRBD2	CASRESTSVVTDTQYF	TGTGCCAGCAGGGAGAGCACTAGCGTGGTCACAGATACGCAGTATTTT
TRBV5-1	.	TRBJ2-1	.	CASSLDGQKPYNEQFF	TGCGCCAGCAGCTTGGATGGACAGAAACCCTACAATGAGCAGTTCTTC
TRBV7-7	.	TRBJ2-3	.	CASSLALTSTDTQYF	TGTGCTAGCAGCTTAGCTCTTACTAGCACAGATACGCAGTATTTT
TRBV5-1	.	TRBJ1-1	.	CASSTAGTNTEAFF	TGCGCCAGCAGCACCGCAGGAACGAACACTGAAGCTTTCTTT
TRBV15	.	TRBJ2-3	TRBD2	CATSPRSGGGPTGTQYF	TGTGCCACCAGCCCCCGCTCCGGCGGGGGGCCTACGGGTACGCAGTATTTT
TRBV13	.	TRBJ2-1	TRBD1	CASSPREGGIYNEQFF	TGTGCCAGCAGCCCCCGGGAAGGGGGCATCTACAATGAGCAGTTCTTC
TRBV6-6	.	TRBJ1-6	TRBD1	CASSYGQGASPLHF	TGTGCCAGCAGTTACGGACAGGGGGCCTCACCCCTCCACTTT
TRBV11-2	.	TRBJ1-6	.	CASSFPYNSPLHF	TGTGCCAGCAGCTTCCCGTATAATTCACCCCTCCACTTT
TRBV28	.	TRBJ2-7	TRBD1	CASSLLGQGADEQYF	TGTGCCAGCAGTTTATTGGGACAGGGGGCCGACGAGCAGTACTTC
TRBV18	.	TRBJ1-5	.	CASSPDGQDQPQHF	TGTGCCAGCTCACCCGACGGCCAGGATCAGCCCCAGCATTTT
TRBV19	.	TRBJ2-2	.	CASSIQGTGELFF	TGTGCCAGTAGTATACAGGGCACCGGGGAGCTGTTTTTT
TRBV2	.	TRBJ2-5	.	CASTKTRGQETQYF	TGTGCCAGCACTAAGACTCGAGGGCAAGAGACCCAGTACTTC
TRBV19	.	TRBJ2-1	TRBD1	CASSRGQGANNEQFF	TGTGCCAGTAGCCGGGGACAGGGCGCCAACAATGAGCAGTTCTTC
TRBV11-2	.	TRBJ2-2	.	CASGRLGGRANTGELFF	TGTGCCAGCGGCAGGTTGGGAGGACGCGCGAACACCGGGGAGCTGTTTTTT
TRBV13	.	TRBJ2-1	TRBD2	CASSFWGLMGLAEYNEQFF	TGTGCCAGCAGCTTTTGGGGACTTATGGGACTAGCGGAGTACAATGAGCAGTTCTTC